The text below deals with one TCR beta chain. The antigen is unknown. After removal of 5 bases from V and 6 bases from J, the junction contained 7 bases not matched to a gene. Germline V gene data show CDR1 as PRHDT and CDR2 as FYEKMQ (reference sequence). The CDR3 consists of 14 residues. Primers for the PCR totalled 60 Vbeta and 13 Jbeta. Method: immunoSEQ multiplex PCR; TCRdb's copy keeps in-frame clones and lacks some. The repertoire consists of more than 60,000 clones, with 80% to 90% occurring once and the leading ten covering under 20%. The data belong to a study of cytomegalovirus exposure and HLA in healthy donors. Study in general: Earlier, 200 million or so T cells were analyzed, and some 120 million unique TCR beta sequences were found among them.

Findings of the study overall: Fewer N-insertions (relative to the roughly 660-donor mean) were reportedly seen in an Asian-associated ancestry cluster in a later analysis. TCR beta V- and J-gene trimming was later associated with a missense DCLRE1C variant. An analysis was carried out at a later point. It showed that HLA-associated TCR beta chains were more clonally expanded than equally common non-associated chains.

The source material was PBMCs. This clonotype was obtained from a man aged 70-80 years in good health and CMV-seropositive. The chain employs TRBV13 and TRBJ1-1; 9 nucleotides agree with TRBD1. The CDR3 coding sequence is TGTGCCAGCAGCGGAGGACAGGGGTATGCTGAAGCTTTCTTT. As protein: CASSGGQGYAEAFF. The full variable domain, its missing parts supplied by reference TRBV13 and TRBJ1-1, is AAGVIQSPRHLIKEKRETATLKCYPIPRHDTVYWYQQGPGQDPQFLISFYEKMQSDKGSIPDRFSAQQFSDYHSELNMSSLELGDSALYFCASSGGQGYAEAFFGQGTRLTVV.